The 9 T cell receptor beta chains listed next were all sequenced from one sample in a study of tumor-infiltrating lymphocytes in primary liver carcinoma. Co-extraction yielded RNA and DNA from 20-30 mg of unsorted bulk tissue. Researchers generated TCR beta cDNA from 500 ng of total RNA, relying on a constant-region primer. A slightly modified ARM-PCR protocol with three nested multiplex PCR rounds produced these TCR beta libraries. Amplification in the first two PCR rounds was performed using TRBV1-TRBV30 forward primers and a C-beta reverse primer for 10 cycles each. TCRdb itself ran the multiplex PCR reads through MiXCR, one entry per CDR3 protein. The sample yields approximately 190,000 distinct CDR3 sequences, around four fifths seen once. The sequencing sample was made of tumor tissue from primary liver carcinoma. These receptors were taken from a man aged 40-49 years with primary liver carcinoma and hepatitis B virus infection.

Comments on this clonotype: The CDR3 does not end in the conserved phenylalanine or tryptophan, so this is likely a read error. This sequence joins TRBV29-1 and TRBJ1-1; D is undetermined. CDR1 is SQVTM and CDR2 is ANQGSEA in the germline V gene. The CDR3 runs to 11 residues. CDR3 DNA sequence: TGCACCGTTATCGAGTACACTGGAGCTTTCCTT. Translating gives CTVIEYTGAFL.

Comment on this clonotype: This likely comes from a read error, as the CDR3 has no conserved phenylalanine or tryptophan at its end. The rearrangement links TRBV11-3 to TRBJ2-1; tentatively, D is TRBD1 (5 bases). CDR3 length: 14 residues. Germline CDR1 is SGHNT and CDR2 is YENEEA. The CDR3 nucleotides read TGTGCCAGCAGTTTAGGGGTCAGCAACTATGAGCAGTTCTCC. Translated, it gives CASSLGVSNYEQFS.

This clonotype was seen many times. The chain is built from TRBV30 and TRBJ2-7; D is unresolved. From germline, CDR1 is GTSNPN and CDR2 SVGIG (reference sequence). The CDR3 covers 12 residues. The V end lost 4 bases, the J end lost 5 bases, and 12 bases lay between the germline ends. In DNA form, the CDR3 reads TGTGCCTGGAATAGGGAACCAGACGAGCAGTACTTC. Protein sequence: CAWNREPDEQYF.

This clonotype has just one count. At one end, the junction sequence differs from germline, possibly due to a read error. The rearrangement links TRBV28 to TRBJ1-3; D is uncertain. The CDR3 loop spans 14 amino acids. The germline V gene has CDR1 MDHEN and CDR2 SYDVKM. The CDR3 reads CASSLSGSGNTIYF. CDR3 DNA sequence: TGCGCCAGCAGCCTGTCGGGCTCTGGTAACACCATATATTTT.

The chain joins TRBV6-6 to TRBJ1-5; D gene ambiguous. The CDR3 consists of 17 residues. The V and J ends lost 6 bases and 3 bases respectively, with 21 bases between them. CDR1 is MNHNY and CDR2 is SVGAGI in the germline V gene (reference sequence). CDR3 protein: CASSPQLDYRINQPQHF. The CDR3 DNA follows: TGTGCCAGCAGCCCCCAACTGGACTATCGCATCAATCAGCCCCAGCATTTT.

Note on this clonotype: Likely a read error: the CDR3 ends without its conserved phenylalanine or tryptophan. The chain joins TRBV5-4 to TRBJ1-5; D is ambiguous. The CDR3 consists of 15 residues. Trimming removed 4 bases from V and 4 bases from J, with 15 bases in between. Germline V gene sequence: CDR1 SGHNT, CDR2 YYREEE (reference sequence). The CDR3 region has the DNA TGTGCCAGCAGCCGCGACGGAAATAGTAATCAGCCCCAGCATATT. This codes for CASSRDGNSNQPQHI.

As regards this clonotype: Lacking the conserved final phenylalanine or tryptophan, this CDR3 likely reflects a read error. Because the CDR3's place on the DNA is in doubt, the DNA is left out and the CDR3 is given as listed by TCRdb. The rearrangement joins TRBV12-3 or TRBV12-4 to TRBJ2-5; the D call in the table, TRBD1, was not verified against the DNA. Inclusive of both ends, the CDR3 amounts to 13 amino acids. The CDR3 protein is CASSSRVPGTQYI.

Of note for this clonotype: Germline and junction disagree at one end, which may indicate a read error. This chain links TRBV6-1 with TRBJ1-5; D is uncertain. This CDR3 contains 14 residues. Germline V lookup: CDR1 MNHNS, CDR2 SASEGT. The CDR3 loop is CASSEAREKALHYF. CDR3 bases: TGTGCCAGTAGTGAGGCGAGGGAAAAGGCGCTCCACTATTTT.

Points on this clonotype: One junction end does not reproduce the germline sequence, and a read error may be involved. The chain has TRBV29-1 and TRBJ2-3; TRBD1 matches 7 bases. CDR3 size: 14 residues. Germline CDR1 and CDR2: SQVTM and ANQGSEA. CDR3: CSVSGTVASDTQYF. The CDR3 DNA reads TGTAGTGTTTCCGGGACAGTGGCGTCAGATACGCAGTATTTT.